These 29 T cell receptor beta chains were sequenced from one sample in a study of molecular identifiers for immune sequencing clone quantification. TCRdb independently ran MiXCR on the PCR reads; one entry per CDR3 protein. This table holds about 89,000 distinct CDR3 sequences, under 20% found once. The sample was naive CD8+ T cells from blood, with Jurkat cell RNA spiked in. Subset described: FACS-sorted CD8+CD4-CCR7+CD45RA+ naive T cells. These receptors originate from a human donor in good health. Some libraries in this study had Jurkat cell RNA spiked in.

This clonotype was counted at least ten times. CDR3 in amino acids: CASSPGLGREQFF. In DNA, the CDR3 is TGTGCCAGCAGTCCCGGACTGGGGCGTGAGCAGTTCTTC. The rearrangement links TRBV28 to TRBJ2-1; D is perhaps TRBD1 or TRBD2 (5 bases each). V shed 5 bases and J shed 9 bases, with 14 bases lying between them. CDR3 length: 13 residues. The germline CDR1 and CDR2 sequences are MDHEN and SYDVKM.

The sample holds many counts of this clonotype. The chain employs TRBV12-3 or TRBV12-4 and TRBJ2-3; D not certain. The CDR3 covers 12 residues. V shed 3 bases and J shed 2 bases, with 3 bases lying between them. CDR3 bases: TGTGCCAGCAGTTTGTTCACAGATACGCAGTATTTT. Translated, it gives CASSLFTDTQYF.

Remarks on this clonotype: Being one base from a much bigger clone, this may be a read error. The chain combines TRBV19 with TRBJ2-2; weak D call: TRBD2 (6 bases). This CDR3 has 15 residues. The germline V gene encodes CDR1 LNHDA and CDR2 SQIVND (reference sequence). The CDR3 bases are TGTGCCGGTAGTATAGGACTAACGAACACCGGGGAGCTGTTTTTT. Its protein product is CAGSIGLTNTGELFF.

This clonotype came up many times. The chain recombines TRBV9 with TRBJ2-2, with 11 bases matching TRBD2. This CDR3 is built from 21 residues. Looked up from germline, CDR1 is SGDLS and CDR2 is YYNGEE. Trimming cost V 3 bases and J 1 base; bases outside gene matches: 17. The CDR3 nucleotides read TGTGCCAGCAGCGCGTTCTATTCCCAGGGACTAGCGGACAGGAACACCGGGGAGCTGTTTTTT. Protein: CASSAFYSQGLADRNTGELFF.

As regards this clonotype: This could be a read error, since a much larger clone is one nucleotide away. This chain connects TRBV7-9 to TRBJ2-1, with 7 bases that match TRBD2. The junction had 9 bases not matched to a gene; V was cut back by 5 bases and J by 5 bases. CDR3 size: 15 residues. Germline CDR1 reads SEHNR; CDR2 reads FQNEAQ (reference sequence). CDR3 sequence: CASSPAGTKNNEQFF. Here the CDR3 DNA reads TGTGCCAGCAGCCCCGCCGGGACTAAGAACAATGAGCAGTTCTTC. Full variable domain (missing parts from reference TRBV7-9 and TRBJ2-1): DTGVSQNPRHKITKRGQNVTFRCDPISEHNRLYWYRQTLGQGPEFLTYFQNEAQLEKSRLLSDRFSAERPKGSFSTLEIQRTEQGDSAMYLCASSPAGTKNNEQFFGPGTRLTVL.

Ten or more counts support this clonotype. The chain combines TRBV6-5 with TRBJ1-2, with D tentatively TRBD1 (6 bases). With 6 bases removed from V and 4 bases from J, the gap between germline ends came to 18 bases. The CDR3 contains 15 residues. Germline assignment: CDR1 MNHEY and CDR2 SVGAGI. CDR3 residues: CASSQRGRGLYGYTF. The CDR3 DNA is TGTGCCAGCAGCCAACGGGGCAGGGGACTCTATGGCTACACCTTC.

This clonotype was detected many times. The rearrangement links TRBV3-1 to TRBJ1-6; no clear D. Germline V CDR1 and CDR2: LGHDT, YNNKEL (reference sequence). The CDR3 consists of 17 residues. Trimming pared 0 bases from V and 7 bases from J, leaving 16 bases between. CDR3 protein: CASSQEVGPSWNSPLHF. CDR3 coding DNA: TGTGCCAGCAGCCAAGAGGTGGGCCCGTCATGGAATTCACCCCTCCACTTT.

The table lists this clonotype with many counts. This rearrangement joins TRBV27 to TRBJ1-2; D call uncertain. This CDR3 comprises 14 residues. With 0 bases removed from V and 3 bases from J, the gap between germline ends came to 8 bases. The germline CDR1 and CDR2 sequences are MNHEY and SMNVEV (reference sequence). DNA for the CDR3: TGTGCCAGCAGTTTATCTGCCCAGTACTATGGCTACACCTTC. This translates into CASSLSAQYYGYTF.

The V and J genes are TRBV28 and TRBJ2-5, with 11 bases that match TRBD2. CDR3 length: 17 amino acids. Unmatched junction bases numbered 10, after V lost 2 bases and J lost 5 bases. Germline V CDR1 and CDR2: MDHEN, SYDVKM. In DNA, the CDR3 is TGTGCCAGCAGTTTAACTAGCGGGAGTTTAGGGTGGGAGACCCAGTACTTC. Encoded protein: CASSLTSGSLGWETQYF.

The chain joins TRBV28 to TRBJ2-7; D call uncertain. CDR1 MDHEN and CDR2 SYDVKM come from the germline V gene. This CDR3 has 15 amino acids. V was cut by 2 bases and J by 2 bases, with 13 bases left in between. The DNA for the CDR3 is TGTGCCAGCAGTTTAGACTCGACCCGAACCTACGAGCAGTACTTC. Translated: CASSLDSTRTYEQYF.

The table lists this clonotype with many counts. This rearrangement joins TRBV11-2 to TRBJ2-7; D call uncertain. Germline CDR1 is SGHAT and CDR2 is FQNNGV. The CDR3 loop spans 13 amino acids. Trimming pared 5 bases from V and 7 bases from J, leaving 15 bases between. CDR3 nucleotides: TGTGCCAGCAGCAGGTGGTCAGGTATGGAGCAGTACTTC. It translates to CASSRWSGMEQYF.

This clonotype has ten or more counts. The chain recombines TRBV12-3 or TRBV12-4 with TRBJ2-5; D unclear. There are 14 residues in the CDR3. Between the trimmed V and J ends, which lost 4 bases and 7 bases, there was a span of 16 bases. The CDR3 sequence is CASSSERLFGTQYF. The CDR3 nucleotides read TGTGCCAGCAGTTCGGAACGTCTCTTCGGGACCCAGTACTTC.

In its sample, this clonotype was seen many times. Written as DNA, the CDR3 is TGTGCCAGCAGCTTAGAGTCAGGGCTTTTCGCAGAGACCCAGTACTTC. Residues: CASSLESGLFAETQYF. The chain couples TRBV7-9 to TRBJ2-5; D is perhaps TRBD1 (5 bases). Germline loops: CDR1 SEHNR, CDR2 FQNEAQ (reference sequence). This CDR3 region has 16 residues. Between the trimmed V and J ends, which lost 1 base and 4 bases, there was a span of 16 bases.

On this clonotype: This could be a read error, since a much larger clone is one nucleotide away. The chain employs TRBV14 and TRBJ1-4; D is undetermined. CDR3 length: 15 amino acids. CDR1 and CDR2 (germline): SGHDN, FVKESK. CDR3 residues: CASSAWTAPNKKLFF. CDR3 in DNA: TGTGCCAGCAGCGCATGGACGGCTCCTAATAAAAAACTGTTTTTT.

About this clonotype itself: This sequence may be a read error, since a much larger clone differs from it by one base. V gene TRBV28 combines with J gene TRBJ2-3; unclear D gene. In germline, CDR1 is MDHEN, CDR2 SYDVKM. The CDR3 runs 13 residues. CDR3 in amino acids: CASGARLTNTQYF. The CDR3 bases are TGTGCCAGCGGAGCGCGACTCACAAATACGCAGTATTTT.

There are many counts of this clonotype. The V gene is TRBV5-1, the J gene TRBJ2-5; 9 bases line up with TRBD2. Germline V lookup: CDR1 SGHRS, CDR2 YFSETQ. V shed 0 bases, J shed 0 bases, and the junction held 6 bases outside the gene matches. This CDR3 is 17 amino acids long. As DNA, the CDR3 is TGCGCCAGCAGCTTGGTACTAGCGGGCCAGTACCAAGAGACCCAGTACTTC. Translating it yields CASSLVLAGQYQETQYF. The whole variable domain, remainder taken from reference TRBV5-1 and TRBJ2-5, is KAGVTQTPRYLIKTRGQQVTLSCSPISGHRSVSWYQQTPGQGLQFLFEYFSETQRNKGNFPGRFSGRQFSNSRSEMNVSTLELGDSALYLCASSLVLAGQYQETQYFGPGTRLLVL.

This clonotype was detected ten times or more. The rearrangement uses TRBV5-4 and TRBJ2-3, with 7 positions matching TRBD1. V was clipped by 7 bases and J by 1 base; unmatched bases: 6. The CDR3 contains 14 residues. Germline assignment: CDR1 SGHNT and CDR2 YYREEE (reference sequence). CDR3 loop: CASPGQAGTDTQYF. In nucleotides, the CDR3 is TGTGCCAGCCCCGGACAGGCTGGCACAGATACGCAGTATTTT.

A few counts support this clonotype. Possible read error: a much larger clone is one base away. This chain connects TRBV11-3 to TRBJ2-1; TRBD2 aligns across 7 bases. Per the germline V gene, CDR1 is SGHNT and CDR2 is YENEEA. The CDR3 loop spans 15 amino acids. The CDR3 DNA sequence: TGTGCCAGCAGCCCTGGGCGGGAGTACTACAATGAGCAGATCTTC. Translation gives CASSPGREYYNEQIF.

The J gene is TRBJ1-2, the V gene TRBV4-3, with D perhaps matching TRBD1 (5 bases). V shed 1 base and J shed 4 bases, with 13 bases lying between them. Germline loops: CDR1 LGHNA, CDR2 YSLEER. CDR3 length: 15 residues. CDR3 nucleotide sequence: TGCGCCAGCAGCCAAGGTACCCAGGGATCCTATGGCTACACCTTC. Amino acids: CASSQGTQGSYGYTF.

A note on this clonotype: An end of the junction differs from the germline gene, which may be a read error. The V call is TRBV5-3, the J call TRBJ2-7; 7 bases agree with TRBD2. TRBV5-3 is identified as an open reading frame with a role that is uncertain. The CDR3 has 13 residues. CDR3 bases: TGTGCCAGCAGCTTGGGGGGAGGGTACGAGCTGTACTTC. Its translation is CASSLGGGYELYF.

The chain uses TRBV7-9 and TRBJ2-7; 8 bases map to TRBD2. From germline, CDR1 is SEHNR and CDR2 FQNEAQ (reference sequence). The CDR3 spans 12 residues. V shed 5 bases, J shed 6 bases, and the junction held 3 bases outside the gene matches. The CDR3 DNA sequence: TGTGCCAGCAGCAGGACTAGCTTCGAGCAGTACTTC. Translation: CASSRTSFEQYF.

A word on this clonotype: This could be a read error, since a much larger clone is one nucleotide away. The DNA for the CDR3 is TGTGCCGGCGTTGGCAGGGGTTACGAGCAGTACTTC. This sequence encodes CAGVGRGYEQYF. The chain employs TRBV6-2 or TRBV6-3 and TRBJ2-7, with a weak D call TRBD1 (6 bases). V was trimmed by 11 bases and J by 4 bases, leaving 15 bases between them. The germline V gene encodes CDR1 MNHEY and CDR2 SVGEGT. The CDR3 is made up of 12 amino acids.

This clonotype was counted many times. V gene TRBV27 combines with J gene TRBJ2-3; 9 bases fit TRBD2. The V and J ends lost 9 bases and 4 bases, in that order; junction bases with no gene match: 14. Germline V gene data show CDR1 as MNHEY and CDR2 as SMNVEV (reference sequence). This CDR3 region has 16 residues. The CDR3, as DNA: TGTGCCAGTTACCCCGGGACTAGCTTTACTCCAGATACGCAGTATTTT. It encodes CASYPGTSFTPDTQYF.

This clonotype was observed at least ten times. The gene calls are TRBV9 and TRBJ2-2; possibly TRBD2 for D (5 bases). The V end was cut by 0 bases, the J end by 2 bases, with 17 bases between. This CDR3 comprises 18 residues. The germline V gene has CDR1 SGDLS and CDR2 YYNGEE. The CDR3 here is CASSVEVRASGNTGELFF. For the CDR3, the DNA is TGTGCCAGCAGCGTAGAGGTGAGGGCCAGCGGAAACACCGGGGAGCTGTTTTTT.

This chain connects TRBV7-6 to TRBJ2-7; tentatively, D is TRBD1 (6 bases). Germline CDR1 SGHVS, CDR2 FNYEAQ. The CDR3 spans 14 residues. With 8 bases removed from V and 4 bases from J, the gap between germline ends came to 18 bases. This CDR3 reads CASGLGQRAYEQYF. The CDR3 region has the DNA TGTGCCAGCGGCCTCGGACAGAGGGCGTACGAGCAGTACTTC. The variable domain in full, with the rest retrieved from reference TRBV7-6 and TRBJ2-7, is GAGVSQSPRYKVTKRGQDVALRCDPISGHVSLYWYRQALGQGPEFLTYFNYEAQQDKSGLPNDRFSAERPEGSISTLTIQRTEQRDSAMYRCASGLGQRAYEQYFGPGTRLTVT.

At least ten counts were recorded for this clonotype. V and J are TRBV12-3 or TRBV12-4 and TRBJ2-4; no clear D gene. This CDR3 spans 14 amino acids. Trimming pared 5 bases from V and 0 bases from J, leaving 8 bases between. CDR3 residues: CASSPTVAKNIQYF. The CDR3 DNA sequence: TGTGCCAGCAGTCCGACGGTAGCCAAAAACATTCAGTACTTC.

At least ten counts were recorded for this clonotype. CDR3 nucleotides: TGTGCCAGCAGCCAGGACGACAGGAGACCCGGGGAGCTGTTTTTT. Protein sequence: CASSQDDRRPGELFF. The gene calls are TRBV7-9 and TRBJ2-2; tentative D call: TRBD1 (6 bases). The CDR3 sequence is 15 residues long. The germline V gene encodes CDR1 SEHNR and CDR2 FQNEAQ (reference sequence). With 5 bases removed from V and 6 bases from J, the gap between germline ends came to 16 bases.

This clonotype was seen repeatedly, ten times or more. The CDR3 protein is CASSKKAGPNYLSNYGYTF. The CDR3 DNA reads as TGTGCCAGCAGCAAAAAGGCAGGTCCAAACTATCTATCTAACTATGGCTACACCTTC. The chain employs TRBV2 and TRBJ1-2; D is unclear. CDR3 length: 19 residues. Looked up from germline, CDR1 is SNHLY and CDR2 is FYNNEI. Between the trimmed V and J ends, which lost 6 bases and 0 bases, there was a span of 26 bases.

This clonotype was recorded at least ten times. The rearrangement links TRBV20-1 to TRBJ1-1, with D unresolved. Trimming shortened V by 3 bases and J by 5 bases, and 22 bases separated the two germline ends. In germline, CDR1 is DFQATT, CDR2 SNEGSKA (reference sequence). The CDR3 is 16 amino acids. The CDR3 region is CSARAMESRQETEAFF. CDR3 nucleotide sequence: TGCAGTGCTAGGGCGATGGAGTCTAGGCAAGAAACTGAAGCTTTCTTT.